The 30 T cell receptor beta chains presented below share a single source sample, sequenced in a study of T cell responses to AZD1222 COVID-19 vaccine. Using immunoSEQ multiplex PCR, the repertoire was profiled, and TCRdb retains in-frame clones only, with some absent. The sample lists approximately 67,000 clones; around 84% were seen once. The sequences come from peripheral blood, collected on day 0 of AZD1222 vaccination. The receptors here all came from an adult in good health.

V is TRBV28 and J is TRBJ2-5; 8 bases align to TRBD2. Germline CDR1 and CDR2: MDHEN and SYDVKM. The CDR3 is made up of 14 amino acids. J gave up 5 bases and V 4 bases, and 6 bases lay outside the gene matches. The CDR3 protein is CASSSLAVQETQYF. In DNA, the CDR3 is TGTGCCAGCAGTTCACTAGCGGTTCAGGAGACCCAGTACTTC.

CDR3 amino acids: CASTTSTGPGGGYTF. CDR3 coding DNA: TGTGCCAGTACCACGTCGACAGGGCCCGGCGGTGGCTACACCTTC. V gene TRBV19 combines with J gene TRBJ1-2; 7 bases map to TRBD1. This CDR3 is built from 15 residues. V was clipped by 7 bases and J by 7 bases; unmatched bases: 15. Germline loops: CDR1 LNHDA, CDR2 SQIVND (reference sequence).

The chain recombines TRBV19 with TRBJ2-7; D remains unclear. Germline V gene sequence: CDR1 LNHDA, CDR2 SQIVND (reference sequence). The CDR3 has 11 residues. V lost 4 bases to trimming and J lost 4 bases, with 5 bases between them. CDR3 DNA sequence: TGTGCCAGTAGTAACGGGTACGAGCAGTACTTC. Translated: CASSNGYEQYF.

This clone occurred a few times. The J gene is TRBJ2-4, the V gene TRBV6-1, with D unclear. CDR1 MNHNS and CDR2 SASEGT come from the germline V gene. The CDR3 loop spans 14 amino acids. Trimming removed 1 base at V and 6 bases at J, with 10 bases between. Here the CDR3 reads CASSEEGSLNIQYF. CDR3 DNA sequence: TGTGCCAGCAGTGAAGAGGGCAGTCTAAACATTCAGTACTTC.

The chain carries TRBV4-2 and TRBJ1-2; no definite D call. V was shortened by 0 bases and J by 3 bases, with 2 bases between the two germline ends. CDR1 is LGHNA and CDR2 is YNFKEQ in the germline V gene. The CDR3 is 12 residues long. CDR3: CASSQEDYGYTF. The DNA for the CDR3 is TGTGCCAGCAGCCAAGAGGACTATGGCTACACCTTC.

The rearrangement links TRBV5-1 to TRBJ1-2; D is uncertain. The CDR3 is made up of 14 amino acids. The V gene's germline CDR1 is SGHRS and CDR2 YFSETQ. V dropped 0 bases and J dropped 4 bases, with 10 bases sitting between them. The CDR3 nucleotides read TGCGCCAGCAGCTTGGTTCCAACACTCTATGGCTACACCTTC. This translates into CASSLVPTLYGYTF.

This clone is a singleton in its sample. This chain links TRBV6-5 with TRBJ1-5; 7 bases are shared with TRBD1. Germline values: CDR1 MNHEY, CDR2 SVGAGI. The J segment lost 2 bases and the V segment lost 6 bases, leaving 4 bases of the junction unmatched. This CDR3 contains 14 residues. CDR3 protein: CASRTGVGNQPQHF. DNA for the CDR3: TGTGCCAGCAGAACAGGGGTTGGCAATCAGCCCCAGCATTTT.

The chain uses TRBV6-5 and TRBJ1-4; a possible D gene is TRBD1 (5 bases). Germline CDR1 MNHEY, CDR2 SVGAGI. Trimming pared 6 bases from V and 8 bases from J, leaving 16 bases between. The CDR3 totals 14 residues. The CDR3 nucleotides read TGTGCCAGCAGCGCAGGGATGCGAGACGAAAAACTGTTTTTT. Translation gives CASSAGMRDEKLFF.

This chain links TRBV6-4 with TRBJ1-2; possible D gene TRBD1, 5 bases. There are 13 residues in the CDR3. V lost 3 bases and J 4 bases, leaving 9 bases between the germline ends. Germline V gene data show CDR1 as MRHNA and CDR2 as SNTAGT. DNA of the CDR3: TGTGCCAGCAGTGAGGGTGGGGGCTATGGCTACACCTTC. Its protein is CASSEGGGYGYTF.

The chain joins TRBV28 to TRBJ1-4; D gene uncertain. The CDR3 is 15 amino acids. Looked up from germline, CDR1 is MDHEN and CDR2 is SYDVKM. Trimming removed 5 bases from V and 5 bases from J, with 15 bases in between. The CDR3 loop reads CASSPRSWVNEKLFF. Here the CDR3 DNA reads TGTGCCAGCAGTCCCCGTTCTTGGGTAAATGAAAAACTGTTTTTT.

The chain links TRBV6-1 to TRBJ1-3; D ambiguous. The CDR3 is 15 amino acids. The germline V gene encodes CDR1 MNHNS and CDR2 SASEGT. V lost 3 bases and J lost 0, with 9 bases in between. The CDR3 region is CASSDVLNSGNTIYF. DNA of the CDR3: TGTGCCAGCAGTGATGTCCTGAACTCTGGAAACACCATATATTTT.

This clone has just a few counts. This chain joins TRBV7-2 and TRBJ1-4; D is unclear. V dropped 4 bases and J dropped 4 bases, with 19 bases sitting between them. CDR1 and CDR2 from the germline V gene are SGHTA and FQGNSA. The CDR3 runs 17 residues. CDR3 protein: CASSYLSTGTFNEKLFF. The CDR3, as DNA: TGTGCCAGCAGCTACTTGTCGACTGGAACGTTTAATGAAAAACTGTTTTTT.

The chain is built from TRBV7-3 and TRBJ1-1, with D tentatively TRBD1 (5 bases). Germline values: CDR1 SGHTA, CDR2 FQGTGA. Trimming cost V 4 bases and J 5 bases, with 11 bases left between them. The CDR3 totals 13 residues. The CDR3 DNA follows: TGTGCCAGCAGCTCCGCTTGGGGGACTGAAGCTTTCTTT. Translating it yields CASSSAWGTEAFF.

This clone was seen once. The chain combines TRBV11-3 with TRBJ1-1; D is unclear. The CDR3 is 13 residues long. The ends were cut back, 0 bases at V and 4 bases at J, with 6 bases in the middle. CDR1 and CDR2 (germline): SGHNT, YENEEA. CDR3 region: CASSLETSTEAFF. In DNA, the CDR3 is TGTGCCAGCAGCTTAGAGACAAGCACTGAAGCTTTCTTT.

The chain uses TRBV29-1 and TRBJ1-5; no clear D gene. This CDR3 is 14 amino acids long. The V gene lost 7 bases and the J gene lost 4 bases, with 17 bases spanning the gap. Germline CDR1 SQVTM, CDR2 ANQGSEA. The CDR3 reads CSAIPPGRNQPQHF. The CDR3 DNA follows: TGCAGCGCCATCCCCCCGGGGAGGAATCAGCCCCAGCATTTT.

The V gene is TRBV4-2, the J gene TRBJ1-4; the D gene is possibly TRBD1 (5 bases). Trimming stripped 1 base from V and 0 bases from J, with 15 bases between. This CDR3 is 18 amino acids long. Germline loops: CDR1 LGHNA, CDR2 YNFKEQ. CDR3 residues: CASSQATASPATNEKLFF. CDR3 in DNA: TGTGCCAGCAGCCAAGCGACAGCCTCTCCAGCAACTAATGAAAAACTGTTTTTT.

The chain recombines TRBV6-6 with TRBJ2-7, with D uncertain. Looked up from germline, CDR1 is MNHNY and CDR2 is SVGAGI (reference sequence). Trimming cost V 0 bases and J 6 bases, with 6 bases left between them. The CDR3 loop spans 12 amino acids. The CDR3 coding sequence is TGTGCCAGCAGTTACTCGAAGGGCGAGCAGTACTTC. Translating gives CASSYSKGEQYF.

This clone was detected only once. This chain uses TRBV11-2 with TRBJ2-3; D is undetermined. Trimming stripped 1 base from V and 2 bases from J, with 7 bases between. Germline CDR1 and CDR2: SGHAT and FQNNGV. The CDR3 sequence is 14 residues long. The CDR3 coding sequence is TGTGCCAGCAGCTTAGTACAGATCACAGATACGCAGTATTTT. This sequence encodes CASSLVQITDTQYF.

The chain has TRBV27 and TRBJ1-1; no firm D call. This CDR3 is 13 amino acids long. V was cut by 6 bases and J by 5 bases, with 13 bases left in between. The V gene's germline CDR1 is MNHEY and CDR2 SMNVEV (reference sequence). This chain's CDR3 is CASSPHSGTEAFF. Here the CDR3 DNA reads TGTGCCAGCAGCCCTCACTCGGGAACTGAAGCTTTCTTT.

CDR3: CASSPPQGGYTF. The CDR3 DNA reads TGTGCCAGCAGCCCGCCCCAGGGAGGCTACACCTTC. The chain uses TRBV3-1 (or the pseudogene TRBV3-2) and TRBJ1-2; D might be TRBD1 (5 bases). Germline CDR1 reads LGHDT; CDR2 reads YNNKEL (reference sequence). V was pared by 4 bases and J by 8 bases, with 11 bases between. The CDR3 loop spans 12 amino acids.

This chain connects TRBV19 to TRBJ1-3, with D unresolved. The V end was cut by 6 bases, the J end by 4 bases, with 7 bases between. The CDR3 contains 12 residues. The germline gives CDR1 LNHDA, CDR2 SQIVND (reference sequence). The CDR3 region has the DNA TGTGCCAGTAGACTACAGGGAAACACCATATATTTT. This gives the protein CASRLQGNTIYF.

This clone was picked up one time. V and J are TRBV13 and TRBJ2-7; unclear D gene. V lost 1 base and J lost 3, with 7 bases in between. CDR3 length equals 13 residues. Germline V gives CDR1 PRHDT, CDR2 FYEKMQ (reference sequence). The DNA for the CDR3 is TGTGCCAGCAGCTTAGAGGGCGGCTACGAGCAGTACTTC. Translated: CASSLEGGYEQYF.

This clone has more than one count but fewer than ten. J is TRBJ1-2 and V is TRBV5-5; TRBD1 matches 9 bases. The CDR3 consists of 15 residues. The trim removed 0 bases at V and 5 bases at J, leaving 5 bases unmatched. CDR1 is SGHKS and CDR2 is YYEKEE in the germline V gene (reference sequence). Written as DNA, the CDR3 is TGTGCCAGCAGCTTGGGGACAGGGGCCCAGTATGGCTACACCTTC. Translation: CASSLGTGAQYGYTF.

The chain carries TRBV5-4 and TRBJ2-7; 7 positions agree with TRBD1. Germline CDR1 reads SGHNT; CDR2 reads YYREEE (reference sequence). Trimming cost V 4 bases and J 2 bases; bases outside gene matches: 3. This CDR3 has 13 amino acids. The CDR3 nucleotides are TGTGCCAGCAGCCCGGACAGGACCTACGAGCAGTACTTC. Encoded protein: CASSPDRTYEQYF.

The V and J genes are TRBV15 and TRBJ2-7, with D possibly called TRBD1 or TRBD2 (5 bases each). This CDR3 comprises 15 residues. Germline V CDR1 and CDR2: LNHNV, YYDKDF (reference sequence). Trimming took off 0 bases at V and 0 bases at J, with 9 bases between the two ends. CDR3 amino acids: CATSRDVGRSYEQYF. The CDR3, as DNA: TGTGCCACCAGCAGAGACGTGGGACGCTCCTACGAGCAGTACTTC.

This clone occurred once. The V gene is TRBV28, the J gene TRBJ1-2, with a weak D call TRBD1 (6 bases). The germline V gene encodes CDR1 MDHEN and CDR2 SYDVKM. CDR3 size: 12 residues. Trimming took off 8 bases at V and 8 bases at J, with 15 bases between the two ends. The CDR3 reads CASRAGAQGYTF. The CDR3 bases are TGTGCCAGCCGTGCGGGGGCGCAAGGCTACACCTTC.

V and J are TRBV3-1 (or the pseudogene TRBV3-2) and TRBJ1-4; D is perhaps TRBD1 (5 bases). This CDR3 is built from 18 residues. With 0 bases removed from V and 3 bases from J, the gap between germline ends came to 17 bases. Germline assignment: CDR1 LGHDT and CDR2 YNNKEL (reference sequence). The CDR3 region is CASSQDSRDLKANEKLFF. As DNA, the CDR3 is TGTGCCAGCAGCCAAGATTCCAGGGATTTAAAGGCTAATGAAAAACTGTTTTTT.

A word on this clone: Other nucleotide sequences from this sample produce the same CDR3. The genes are TRBV7-9 and TRBJ1-5; D is ambiguous. V gave up 0 bases and J gave up 3 bases, with 6 bases separating them. The CDR3 extends over 14 amino acids. The germline gives CDR1 SEHNR, CDR2 FQNEAQ (reference sequence). The CDR3: CASSLAGLNQPQHF. As DNA, the CDR3 is TGTGCCAGCAGCTTAGCCGGGCTCAATCAGCCCCAGCATTTT.

The gene calls are TRBV14 and TRBJ1-2, with a weak D call TRBD1 (5 bases). Germline-derived CDR1 and CDR2 are SGHDN and FVKESK. Trimming left V 2 bases short and J 4 bases short, with 11 bases between. This CDR3 spans 14 amino acids. CDR3 sequence reads: CASSQSPGTYGYTF. CDR3 DNA sequence: TGTGCCAGCAGCCAAAGTCCGGGGACCTATGGCTACACCTTC.

CDR3: CASTSRQGADTQYF. As DNA, the CDR3 is TGTGCCAGCACCTCCCGCCAGGGAGCAGATACGCAGTATTTT. The chain couples TRBV27 to TRBJ2-3; TRBD1 or TRBD2 may be the D gene (5 bases each). The length of the CDR3 is 14 residues. CDR1 is MNHEY, CDR2 SMNVEV, per germline (reference sequence). V was clipped by 7 bases and J by 4 bases, with 15 bases between them.